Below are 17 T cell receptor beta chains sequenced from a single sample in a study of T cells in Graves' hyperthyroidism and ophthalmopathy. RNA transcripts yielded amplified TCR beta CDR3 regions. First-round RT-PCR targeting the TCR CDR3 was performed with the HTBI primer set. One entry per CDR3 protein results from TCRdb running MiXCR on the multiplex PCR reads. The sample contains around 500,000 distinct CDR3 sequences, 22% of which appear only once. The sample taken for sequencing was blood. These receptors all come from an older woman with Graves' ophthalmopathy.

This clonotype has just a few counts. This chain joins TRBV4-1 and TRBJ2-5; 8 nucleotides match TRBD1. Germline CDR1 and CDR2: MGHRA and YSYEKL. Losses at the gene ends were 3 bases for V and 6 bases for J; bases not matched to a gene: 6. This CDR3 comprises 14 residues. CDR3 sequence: CASSQTTGVKTQYF. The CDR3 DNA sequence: TGCGCCAGCAGCCAGACGACAGGGGTGAAGACCCAGTACTTC.

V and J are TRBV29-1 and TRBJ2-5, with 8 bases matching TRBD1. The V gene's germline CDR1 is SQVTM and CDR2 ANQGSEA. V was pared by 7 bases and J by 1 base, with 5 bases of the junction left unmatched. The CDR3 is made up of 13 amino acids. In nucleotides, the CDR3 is TGCAGCGGAAGGACAGGGTCCCAAGAGACCCAGTACTTC. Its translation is CSGRTGSQETQYF.

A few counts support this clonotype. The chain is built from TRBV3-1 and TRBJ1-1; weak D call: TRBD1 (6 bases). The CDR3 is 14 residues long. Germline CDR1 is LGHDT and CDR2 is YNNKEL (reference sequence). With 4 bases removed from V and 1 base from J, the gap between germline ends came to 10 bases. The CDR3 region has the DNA TGTGCCAGCAGCCTGACAGGACCGAACACTGAAGCTTTCTTT. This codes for CASSLTGPNTEAFF.

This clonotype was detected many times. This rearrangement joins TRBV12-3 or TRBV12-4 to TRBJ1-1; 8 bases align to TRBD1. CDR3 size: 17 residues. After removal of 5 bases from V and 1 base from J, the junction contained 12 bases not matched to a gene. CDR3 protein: CASSPFPRTGTNTEAFF. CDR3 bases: TGTGCCAGCAGTCCGTTCCCCCGGACAGGGACGAACACTGAAGCTTTCTTT.

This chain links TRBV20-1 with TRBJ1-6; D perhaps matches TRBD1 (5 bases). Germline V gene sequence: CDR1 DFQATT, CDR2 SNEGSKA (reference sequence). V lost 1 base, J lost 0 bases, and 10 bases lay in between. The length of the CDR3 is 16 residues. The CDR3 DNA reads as TGCAGTGCTAGAGGGGGCAGTAGCTCCTATAATTCACCCCTCCACTTT. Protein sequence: CSARGGSSSYNSPLHF.

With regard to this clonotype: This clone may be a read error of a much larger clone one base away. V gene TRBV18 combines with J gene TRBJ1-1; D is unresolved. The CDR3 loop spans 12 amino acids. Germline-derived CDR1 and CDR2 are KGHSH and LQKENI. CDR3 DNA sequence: TGTGCCAGCTCACCAGTGAACTCTGAAGCTTTCTTT. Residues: CASSPVNSEAFF.

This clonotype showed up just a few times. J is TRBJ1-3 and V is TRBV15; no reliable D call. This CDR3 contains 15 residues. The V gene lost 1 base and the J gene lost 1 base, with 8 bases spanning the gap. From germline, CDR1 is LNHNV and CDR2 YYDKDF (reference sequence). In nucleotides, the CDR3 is TGTGCCACCAGCAGAGCTACTACTTCTGGAAACACCATATATTTT. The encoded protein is CATSRATTSGNTIYF.

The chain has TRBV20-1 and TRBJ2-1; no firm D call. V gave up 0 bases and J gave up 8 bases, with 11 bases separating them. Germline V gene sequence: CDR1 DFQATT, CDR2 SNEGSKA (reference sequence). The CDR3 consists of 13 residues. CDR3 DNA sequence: TGCAGTGCTAGAGATCGGTGGAGAGATGAGCAGTTCTTC. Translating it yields CSARDRWRDEQFF.

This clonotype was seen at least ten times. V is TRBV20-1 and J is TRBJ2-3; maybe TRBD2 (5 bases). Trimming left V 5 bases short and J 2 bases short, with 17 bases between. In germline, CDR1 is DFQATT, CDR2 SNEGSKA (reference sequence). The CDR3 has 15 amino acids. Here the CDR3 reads CSAFGPEGPTDTQYF. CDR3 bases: TGCAGTGCTTTCGGACCCGAGGGCCCCACAGATACGCAGTATTTT.

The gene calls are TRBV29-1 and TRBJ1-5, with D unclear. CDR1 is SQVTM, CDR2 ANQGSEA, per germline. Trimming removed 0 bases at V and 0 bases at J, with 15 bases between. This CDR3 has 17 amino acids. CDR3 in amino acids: CSVEDPVGEASNQPQHF. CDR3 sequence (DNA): TGCAGCGTTGAAGATCCTGTCGGGGAGGCTAGCAATCAGCCCCAGCATTTT.

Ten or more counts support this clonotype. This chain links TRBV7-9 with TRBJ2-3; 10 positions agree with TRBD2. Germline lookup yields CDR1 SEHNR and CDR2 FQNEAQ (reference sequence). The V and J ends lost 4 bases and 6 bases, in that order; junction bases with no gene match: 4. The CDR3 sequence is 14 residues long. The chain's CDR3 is CASSSGTSVDTQYF. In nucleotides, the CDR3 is TGTGCCAGCAGCTCCGGGACTAGCGTGGATACGCAGTATTTT.

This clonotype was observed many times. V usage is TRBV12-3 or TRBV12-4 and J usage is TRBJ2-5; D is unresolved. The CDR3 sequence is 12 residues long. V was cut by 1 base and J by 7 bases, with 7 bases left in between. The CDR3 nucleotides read TGTGCCAGCAGTTTAGAGGTGGGGACCCAGTACTTC. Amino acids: CASSLEVGTQYF.

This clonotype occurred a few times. CDR3 amino acids: CSALQGNYGYTF. CDR3 in DNA: TGCAGTGCTCTACAGGGGAACTATGGCTACACCTTC. J is TRBJ1-2 and V is TRBV20-1; 7 bases line up with TRBD1. CDR3 length: 12 amino acids. Germline values: CDR1 DFQATT, CDR2 SNEGSKA (reference sequence). The junction had 2 bases not matched to a gene; V was cut back by 5 bases and J by 2 bases.

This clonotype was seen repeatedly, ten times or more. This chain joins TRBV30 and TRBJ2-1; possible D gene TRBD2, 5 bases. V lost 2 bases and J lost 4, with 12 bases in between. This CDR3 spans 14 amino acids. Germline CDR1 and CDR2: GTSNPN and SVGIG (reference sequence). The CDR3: CAWSRKERYNEQFF. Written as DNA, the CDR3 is TGTGCCTGGAGTCGCAAGGAGCGGTACAATGAGCAGTTCTTC.

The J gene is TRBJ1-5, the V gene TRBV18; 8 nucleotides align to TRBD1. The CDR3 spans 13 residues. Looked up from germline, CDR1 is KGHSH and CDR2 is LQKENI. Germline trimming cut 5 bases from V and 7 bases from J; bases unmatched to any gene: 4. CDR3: CASSTGQDQPQHF. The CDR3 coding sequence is TGTGCCAGCTCAACGGGACAGGACCAGCCCCAGCATTTT.

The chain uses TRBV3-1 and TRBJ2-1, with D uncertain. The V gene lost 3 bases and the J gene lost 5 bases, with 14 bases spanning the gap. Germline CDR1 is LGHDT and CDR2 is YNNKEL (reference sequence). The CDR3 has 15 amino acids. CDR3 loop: CASSQDGAPHNEQFF. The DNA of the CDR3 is TGTGCCAGCAGCCAGGACGGAGCACCCCACAATGAGCAGTTCTTC.

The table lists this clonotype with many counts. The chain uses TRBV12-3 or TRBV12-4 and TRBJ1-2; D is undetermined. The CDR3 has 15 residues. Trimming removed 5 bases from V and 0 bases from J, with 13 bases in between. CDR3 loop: CASSEGAGPNYGYTF. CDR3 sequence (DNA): TGTGCCAGCAGTGAAGGTGCAGGACCTAACTATGGCTACACCTTC.